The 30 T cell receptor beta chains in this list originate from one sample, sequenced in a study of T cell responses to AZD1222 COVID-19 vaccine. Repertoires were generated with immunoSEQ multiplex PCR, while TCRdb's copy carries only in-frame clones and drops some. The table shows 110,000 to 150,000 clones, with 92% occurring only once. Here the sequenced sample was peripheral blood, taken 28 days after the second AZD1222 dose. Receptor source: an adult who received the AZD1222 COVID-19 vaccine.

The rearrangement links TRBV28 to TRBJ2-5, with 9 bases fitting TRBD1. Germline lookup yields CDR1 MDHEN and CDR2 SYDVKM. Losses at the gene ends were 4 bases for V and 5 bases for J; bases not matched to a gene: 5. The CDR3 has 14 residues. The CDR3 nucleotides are TGTGCCAGCAGTTCGGACAGGGGTCGGGAGACCCAGTACTTC. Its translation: CASSSDRGRETQYF. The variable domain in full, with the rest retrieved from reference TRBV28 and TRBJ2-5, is DVKVTQSSRYLVKRTGEKVFLECVQDMDHENMFWYRQDPGLGLRLIYFSYDVKMKEKGDIPEGYSVSREKKERFSLILESASTNQTSMYLCASSSDRGRETQYFGPGTRLLVL.

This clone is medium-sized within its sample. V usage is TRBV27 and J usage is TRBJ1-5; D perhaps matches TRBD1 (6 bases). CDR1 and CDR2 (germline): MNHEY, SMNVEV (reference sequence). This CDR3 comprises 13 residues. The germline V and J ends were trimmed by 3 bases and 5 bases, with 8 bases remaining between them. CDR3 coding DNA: TGTGCCAGCAGTTTGGCAGGGGATCAGCCCCAGCATTTT. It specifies CASSLAGDQPQHF.

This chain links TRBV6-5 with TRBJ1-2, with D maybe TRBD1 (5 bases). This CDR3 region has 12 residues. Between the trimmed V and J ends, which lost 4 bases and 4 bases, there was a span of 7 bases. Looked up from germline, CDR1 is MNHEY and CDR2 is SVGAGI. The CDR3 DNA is TGTGCCAGCAGTTTTGGGGGCTATGGCTACACCTTC. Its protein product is CASSFGGYGYTF.

CDR3 bases: TGTGCCAGCAGCGAGCAAGACAGGGGTGAGCAGTTCTTC. Translating gives CASSEQDRGEQFF. The chain links TRBV7-3 to TRBJ2-1, with TRBD1 matching over 8 bases. With 5 bases clipped from V and 9 bases from J, the junction kept 6 bases outside the gene matches. Germline V lookup: CDR1 SGHTA, CDR2 FQGTGA. This CDR3 is 13 amino acids long.

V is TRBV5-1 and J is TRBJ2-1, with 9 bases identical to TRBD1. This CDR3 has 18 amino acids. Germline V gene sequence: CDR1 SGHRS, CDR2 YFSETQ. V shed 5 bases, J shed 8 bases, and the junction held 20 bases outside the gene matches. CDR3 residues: CASSRGQGPQFPRDEQFF. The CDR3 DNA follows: TGCGCCAGCAGTCGTGGACAGGGGCCCCAGTTCCCCCGCGATGAGCAGTTCTTC.

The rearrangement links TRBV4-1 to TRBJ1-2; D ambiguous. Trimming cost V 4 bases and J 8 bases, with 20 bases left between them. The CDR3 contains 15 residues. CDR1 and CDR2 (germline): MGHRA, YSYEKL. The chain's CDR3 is CASSRTRLREDGYTF. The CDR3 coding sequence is TGCGCCAGCAGCCGAACACGACTTCGTGAGGACGGCTACACCTTC.

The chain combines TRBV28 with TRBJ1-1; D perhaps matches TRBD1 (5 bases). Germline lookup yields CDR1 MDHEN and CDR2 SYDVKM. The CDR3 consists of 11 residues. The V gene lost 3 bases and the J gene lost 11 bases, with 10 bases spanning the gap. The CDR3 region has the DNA TGTGCCAGCAGTTTGCAGGGTTCGGCTTTCTTT. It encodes CASSLQGSAFF.

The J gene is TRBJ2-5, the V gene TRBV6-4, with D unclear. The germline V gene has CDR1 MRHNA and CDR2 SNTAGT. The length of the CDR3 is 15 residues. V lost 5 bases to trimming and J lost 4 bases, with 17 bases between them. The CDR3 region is CASSPSPSSVETQYF. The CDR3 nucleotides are TGTGCCAGCAGTCCCTCCCCCAGTTCGGTAGAGACCCAGTACTTC.

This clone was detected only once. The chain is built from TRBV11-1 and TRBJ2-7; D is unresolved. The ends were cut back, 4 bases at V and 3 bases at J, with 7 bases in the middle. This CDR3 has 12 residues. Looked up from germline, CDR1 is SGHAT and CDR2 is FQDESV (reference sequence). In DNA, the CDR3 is TGTGCCAGCAGCTCGACGAGCTACGAGCAGTACTTC. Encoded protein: CASSSTSYEQYF.

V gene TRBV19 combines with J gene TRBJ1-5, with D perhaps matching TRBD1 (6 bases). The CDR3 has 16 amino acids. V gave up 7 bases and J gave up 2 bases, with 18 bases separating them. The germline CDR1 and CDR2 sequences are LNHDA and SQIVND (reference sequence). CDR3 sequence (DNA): TGTGCCAGTAAAACAAAGGGGGGGTTTGGCAATCAGCCCCAGCATTTT. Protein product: CASKTKGGFGNQPQHF.

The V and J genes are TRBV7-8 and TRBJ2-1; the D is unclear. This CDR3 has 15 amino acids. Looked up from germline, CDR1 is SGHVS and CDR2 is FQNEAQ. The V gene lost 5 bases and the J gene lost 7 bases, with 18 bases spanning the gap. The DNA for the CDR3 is TGTGCCAGCAGCCGAGGCGCTTTCCTAGAGAATGAGCAGTTCTTC. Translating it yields CASSRGAFLENEQFF.

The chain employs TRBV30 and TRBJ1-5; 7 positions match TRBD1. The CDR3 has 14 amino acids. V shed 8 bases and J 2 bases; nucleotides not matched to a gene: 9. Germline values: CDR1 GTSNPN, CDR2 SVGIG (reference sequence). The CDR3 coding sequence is TGTGCCAGCCGAGGGGGCGCAGGCAATCAGCCCCAGCATTTT. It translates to CASRGGAGNQPQHF.

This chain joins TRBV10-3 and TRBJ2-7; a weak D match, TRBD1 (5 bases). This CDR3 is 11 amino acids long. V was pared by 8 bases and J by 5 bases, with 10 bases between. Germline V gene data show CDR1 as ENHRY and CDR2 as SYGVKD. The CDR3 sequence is CAIRQGNEQYF. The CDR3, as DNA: TGTGCCATCCGGCAGGGAAACGAGCAGTACTTC.

The CDR3 nucleotides read TGTGCCAGCAGCTTCTCAGGGGAGGGTCAGCCCCAGCATTTT. This translates into CASSFSGEGQPQHF. The V call is TRBV3-1 (or the pseudogene TRBV3-2), the J call TRBJ1-5; tentatively, D is TRBD1 (6 bases). The CDR3 spans 14 residues. Germline assignment: CDR1 LGHDT and CDR2 YNNKEL (reference sequence). V was shortened by 5 bases and J by 6 bases, with 14 bases between the two germline ends.

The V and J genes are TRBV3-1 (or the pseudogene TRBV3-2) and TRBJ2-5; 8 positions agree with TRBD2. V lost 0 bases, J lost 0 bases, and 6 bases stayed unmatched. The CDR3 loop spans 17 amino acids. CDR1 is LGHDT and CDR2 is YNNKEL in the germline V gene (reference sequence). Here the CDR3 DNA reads TGTGCCAGCAGCCAAGACTTCGCGGGAGGATACCAAGAGACCCAGTACTTC. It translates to CASSQDFAGGYQETQYF.

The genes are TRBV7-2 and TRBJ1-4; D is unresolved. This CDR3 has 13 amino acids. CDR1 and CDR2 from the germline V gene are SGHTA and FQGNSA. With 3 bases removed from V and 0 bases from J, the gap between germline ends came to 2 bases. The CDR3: CASSFATNEKLFF. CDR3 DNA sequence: TGTGCCAGCAGCTTTGCAACTAATGAAAAACTGTTTTTT.

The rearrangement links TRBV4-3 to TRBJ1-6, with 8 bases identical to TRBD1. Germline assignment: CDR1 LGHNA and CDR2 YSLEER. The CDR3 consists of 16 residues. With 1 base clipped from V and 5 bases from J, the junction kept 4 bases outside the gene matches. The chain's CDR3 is CASSQGTGYNNSPLHF. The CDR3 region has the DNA TGCGCCAGCAGCCAAGGGACAGGGTATAATAATTCACCCCTCCACTTT.

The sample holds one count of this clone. The CDR3 DNA reads TGTGCCAGCAGTCCGGACAGGGGTTCCTACAATGAGCAGTTCTTC. Translated, it gives CASSPDRGSYNEQFF. This chain uses TRBV2 with TRBJ2-1; 9 nucleotides align to TRBD1. The CDR3 sequence is 15 residues long. Germline CDR1 SNHLY, CDR2 FYNNEI. V shed 5 bases and J 1 base; nucleotides not matched to a gene: 3.

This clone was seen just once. This chain's CDR3 is CASRADGRTGGNQPQHF. CDR3 DNA sequence: TGTGCCAGTAGAGCGGACGGGAGGACGGGCGGCAATCAGCCCCAGCATTTT. V and J are TRBV19 and TRBJ1-5; D gene uncertain. The CDR3 runs 17 residues. CDR1 LNHDA and CDR2 SQIVND come from the germline V gene (reference sequence). V was trimmed by 6 bases and J by 2 bases, leaving 20 bases between them.

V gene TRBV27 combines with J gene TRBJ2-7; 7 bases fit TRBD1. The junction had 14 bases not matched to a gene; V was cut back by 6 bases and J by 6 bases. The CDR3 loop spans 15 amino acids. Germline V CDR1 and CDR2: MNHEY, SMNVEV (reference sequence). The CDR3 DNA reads TGTGCCAGCAGGACCGGGACAGCCCCTTTTGGCGAGCAGTACTTC. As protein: CASRTGTAPFGEQYF.

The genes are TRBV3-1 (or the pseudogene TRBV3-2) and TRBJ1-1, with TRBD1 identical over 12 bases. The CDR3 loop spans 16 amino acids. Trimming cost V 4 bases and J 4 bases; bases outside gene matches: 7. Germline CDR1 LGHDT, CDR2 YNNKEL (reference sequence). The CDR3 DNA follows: TGTGCCAGCAGCCCCAGGGACAGGGGGCACGGCACTGAAGCTTTCTTT. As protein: CASSPRDRGHGTEAFF.

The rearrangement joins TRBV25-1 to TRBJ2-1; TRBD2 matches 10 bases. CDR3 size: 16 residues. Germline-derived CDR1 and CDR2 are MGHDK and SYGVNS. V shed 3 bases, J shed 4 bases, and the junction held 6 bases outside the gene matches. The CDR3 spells CASSDPGLAQYNEQFF. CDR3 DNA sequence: TGTGCCAGCAGTGACCCGGGACTAGCGCAATACAATGAGCAGTTCTTC.

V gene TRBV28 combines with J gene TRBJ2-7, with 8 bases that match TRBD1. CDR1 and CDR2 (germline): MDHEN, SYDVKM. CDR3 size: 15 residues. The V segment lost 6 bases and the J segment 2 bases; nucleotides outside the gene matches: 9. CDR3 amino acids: CASSQTTGVAYEQYF. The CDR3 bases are TGTGCCAGCAGCCAAACGACAGGGGTGGCCTACGAGCAGTACTTC.

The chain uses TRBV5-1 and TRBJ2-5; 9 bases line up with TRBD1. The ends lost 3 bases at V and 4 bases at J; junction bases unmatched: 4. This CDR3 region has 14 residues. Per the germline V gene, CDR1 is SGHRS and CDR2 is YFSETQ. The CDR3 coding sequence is TGCGCCAGCAGCTACGGGACAGGGCGAGAGACCCAGTACTTC. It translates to CASSYGTGRETQYF.

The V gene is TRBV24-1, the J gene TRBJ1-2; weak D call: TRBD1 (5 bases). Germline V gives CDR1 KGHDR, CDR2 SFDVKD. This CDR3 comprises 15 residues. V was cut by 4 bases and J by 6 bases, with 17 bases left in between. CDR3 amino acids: CATSDPYGGADGYTF. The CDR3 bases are TGTGCCACCAGTGACCCCTACGGGGGAGCGGATGGCTACACCTTC.

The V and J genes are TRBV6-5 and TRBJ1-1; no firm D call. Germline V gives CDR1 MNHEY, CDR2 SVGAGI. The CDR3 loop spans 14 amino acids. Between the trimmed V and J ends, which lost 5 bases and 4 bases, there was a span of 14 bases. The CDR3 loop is CASSPGRGGTEAFF. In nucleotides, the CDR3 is TGTGCCAGCAGTCCCGGACGGGGAGGCACTGAAGCTTTCTTT.

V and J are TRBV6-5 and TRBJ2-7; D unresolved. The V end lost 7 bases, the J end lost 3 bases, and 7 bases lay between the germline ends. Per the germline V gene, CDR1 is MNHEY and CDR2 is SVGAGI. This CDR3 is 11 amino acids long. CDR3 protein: CASKERYEQYF. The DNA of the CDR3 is TGTGCCAGCAAAGAGCGCTACGAGCAGTACTTC.

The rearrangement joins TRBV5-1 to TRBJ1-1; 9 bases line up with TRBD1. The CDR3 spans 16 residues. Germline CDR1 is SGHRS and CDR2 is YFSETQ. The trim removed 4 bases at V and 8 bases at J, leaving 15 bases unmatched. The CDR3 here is CASSLGGSGTGYEAFF. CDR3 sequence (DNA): TGCGCCAGCAGCCTAGGGGGTTCAGGGACAGGGTACGAAGCTTTCTTT.

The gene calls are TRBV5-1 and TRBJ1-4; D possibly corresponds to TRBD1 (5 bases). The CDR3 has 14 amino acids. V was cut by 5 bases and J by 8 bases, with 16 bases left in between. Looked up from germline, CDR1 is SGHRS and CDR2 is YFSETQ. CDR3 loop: CASSRFGGGEKLFF. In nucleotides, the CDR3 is TGCGCCAGCAGTCGCTTTGGGGGAGGGGAAAAACTGTTTTTT.

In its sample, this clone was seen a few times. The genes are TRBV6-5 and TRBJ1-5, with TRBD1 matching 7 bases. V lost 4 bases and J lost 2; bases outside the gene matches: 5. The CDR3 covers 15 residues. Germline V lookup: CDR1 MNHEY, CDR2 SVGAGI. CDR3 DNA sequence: TGTGCCAGCAGTTTCGACAGGGCCGGCAATCAGCCCCAGCATTTT. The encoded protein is CASSFDRAGNQPQHF.